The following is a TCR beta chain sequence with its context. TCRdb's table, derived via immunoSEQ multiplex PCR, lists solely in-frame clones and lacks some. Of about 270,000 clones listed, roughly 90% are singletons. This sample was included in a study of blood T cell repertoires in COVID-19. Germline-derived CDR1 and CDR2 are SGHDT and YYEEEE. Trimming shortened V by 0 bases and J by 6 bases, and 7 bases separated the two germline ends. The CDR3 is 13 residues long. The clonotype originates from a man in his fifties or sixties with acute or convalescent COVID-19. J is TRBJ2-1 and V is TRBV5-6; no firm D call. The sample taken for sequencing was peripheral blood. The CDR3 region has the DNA TGTGCCAGCAGCTTGGGCAGGTCCAATGAGCAGTTCTTC. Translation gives CASSLGRSNEQFF.